This is a list of T cell receptor beta chains from one sample in a study of T cell repertoires in cytomegalovirus infection. Their antigens remain unidentified. One entry per CDR3 protein results from TCRdb running MiXCR on the reads. The sample records around 340,000 distinct CDR3 sequences, roughly 28% being singletons. The specimen comprised cultured PBMCs, sampled from culture after CMV antigen stimulation. Source of these receptors: a human donor in good health (CMV status not recorded). Some clones in this sample may be carry-over from other donors' samples. CDR3s include the opening cysteine and the closing phenylalanine or tryptophan. Fields, in order: V gene, D gene, J gene, clone size, CDR3 DNA, CDR3 protein. A D gene is named only where the DNA matches it firmly. Clone size is stated in some rows and not others, as once, few, many or a class when expanded.

>TRBV28|NA|TRBJ2-7|few
TGTGCCAGCAGTTTCCGGGGCTGGTACGAGCAGTACTTC
CASSFRGWYEQYF
>TRBV2|NA|TRBJ2-7|NA
TGTGCCAGCAGTGAGGGTCGGGATGGAGCGGTCGAGCAGTACTTC
CASSEGRDGAVEQYF
>TRBV19|TRBD1|TRBJ2-4|few
TGTGCCAGTAGTATAGAAAAGCAGGGGGCTTGGTTCGGCATTCAGTACTTC
CASSIEKQGAWFGIQYF
>TRBV27|NA|TRBJ1-5|many
TGTGCCAGCAGGCCACAGGGCGTTAGCAATCAGCCCCAGCATTTT
CASRPQGVSNQPQHF
>TRBV7-2|TRBD1|TRBJ1-4|NA
TGTGCCAGCAGCTTAATGACAGGGGTTAATGAAAAACTGTTTTTT
CASSLMTGVNEKLFF
>TRBV7-7|TRBD1|TRBJ1-3|many
TGTGCTAGCAGCTCCGGACAGGGGGCAAACACCATATATTTT
CASSSGQGANTIYF
>TRBV5-5|NA|TRBJ1-1|many
TGTGCCAGCAGGACCGGGACACCTAACACTGAAGCTTTCTTT
CASRTGTPNTEAFF
>TRBV4-1|NA|TRBJ2-2|NA
TGCGCCAGCAGCCCAAGTACAAGGCAGTGGATCGGGGAGCTGTTTTTT
CASSPSTRQWIGELFF
>TRBV20-1|TRBD2|TRBJ2-1|NA
TGCAGTGCTATCCCCGGGACTAGCGCCGACAATGAGCAGTTCTTC
CSAIPGTSADNEQFF
>TRBV6-1|NA|TRBJ1-1|NA
TGTGCCAGCAGAACGGACATCATCTCTGAAGCTTTCTTT
CASRTDIISEAFF
>TRBV6-5|NA|TRBJ1-3|NA
TGTGCCAGCAGGGAGGGCCATTCCTCTGGAAACACCATATATTTT
CASREGHSSGNTIYF
>TRBV12-5|NA|TRBJ1-2|NA
TGTGCTAGTGGTTTGGTCTTAATGGGCTACACCTTC
CASGLVLMGYTF
>TRBV30|TRBD2|TRBJ2-2|few
TGTGCCTGGAGTGCTCGCGGGAGGGCCAGAACCGGGGAGCTGTTTTTT
CAWSARGRARTGELFF
>TRBV6-1|TRBD2|TRBJ2-5|many
TGTGCCAGCAGTGAAGCAGGACTAGCATCAGAGACCCAGTACTTC
CASSEAGLASETQYF
>TRBV27|TRBD1|TRBJ1-1|few
TGTGCCAGCAGAGCGGGACAGGGAGGAACTGAAGCTTTCTTT
CASRAGQGGTEAFF
>TRBV20-1|NA|TRBJ2-4|few
TGCAGTGCTAGCGGACAGTTTAAAAACATTCAGTACTTC
CSASGQFKNIQYF
>TRBV4-2|NA|TRBJ2-2|few
TGTGCCAGCAGCCAAGAGCAGGTTCGGAGGGGGCGAACCGGGGAGCTGTTTTTT
CASSQEQVRRGRTGELFF
>TRBV12-3/TRBV12-4|NA|TRBJ2-3|NA
TGTGCCAGCACCCGTTGGCCCCGGGAACCCACAGATACGCAGTATTTT
CASTRWPREPTDTQYF
>TRBV18|TRBD2|TRBJ2-2|once
TGTGCCAGCTCACCACCGACTAGCGGTCCCACCGGGGAGCTGTTTTTT
CASSPPTSGPTGELFF
>TRBV5-1|TRBD1|TRBJ2-2|NA
TGCGCCAGCAGCTTGGAGACAGGGGCCAACACCGGGGAGCTGTTTTTT
CASSLETGANTGELFF
>TRBV20-1|NA|TRBJ2-1|few
TGCAGTGCTAGTCGGCTAGTTGGCAATGAGCAGTTCTTC
CSASRLVGNEQFF
>TRBV6-1|NA|TRBJ2-7|few
TGTGCCAGCGGTGGGACATCTTCCTACGAGCAGTACTTC
CASGGTSSYEQYF
>TRBV5-1|NA|TRBJ1-2|few
TGTGCCAGCAGCTTAGATCAGGGACCCTATGGCTACACCTTC
CASSLDQGPYGYTF
>TRBV28|TRBD2|TRBJ2-1|NA
TGTGCCAGCCCTCCACTAGCGGGAGCCCCGAAATCCTACAATGAGCAGTTCTTC
CASPPLAGAPKSYNEQFF
>TRBV27|NA|TRBJ1-5|NA
TGTGCCAGCTGGGACGGGGGCAATCAGCCCCAGCATTTT
CASWDGGNQPQHF
>TRBV20-1|TRBD1|TRBJ2-1|few
TGCAGTGCTAGACCACCAGGACAGGCTTACAATGAGCAGTTCTTC
CSARPPGQAYNEQFF
>TRBV7-9|TRBD1|TRBJ1-2|many
TGTGCCAGCAGCCCAACGCGCTACAGGGGCGATAACTATGGCTACACCTTC
CASSPTRYRGDNYGYTF
>TRBV7-9|TRBD1|TRBJ1-2|many
TGTGCCAGCAGCTCTGACAGGGAACGCTACACCTTC
CASSSDRERYTF
>TRBV4-1|TRBD2|TRBJ2-3|NA
TGCGCCAGCAGCCACCCCGGACTAGCGGGGACCAGGGATACGCAGTATTTT
CASSHPGLAGTRDTQYF
>TRBV12-3/TRBV12-4|TRBD2|TRBJ2-2|NA
TGTGCCAGCACACCTCCCGGGGGACTAGTCGCCGGGGAGCTGTTTTTT
CASTPPGGLVAGELFF
>TRBV2|NA|TRBJ2-5|few
TGTGCCAGCAGTGACAGGGTGGGGGCTGGGGAGACCCAGTACTTC
CASSDRVGAGETQYF
>TRBV7-2|NA|TRBJ1-5|many
TGTGCCAGCAGCTTAGCAGGGACTGTGAATCAGCCCCAGCATTTT
CASSLAGTVNQPQHF
>TRBV15|NA|TRBJ2-5|NA
TGTGCCACCAGCAGAGATTTTCGGTCCGAAGAGACCCAGTACTTC
CATSRDFRSEETQYF
>TRBV7-8|TRBD2|TRBJ2-2|few
TGTGCCAGCAGCGTCCCTGGGACTAGCGGGATCCTCAACACCGGGGAGCTGTTTTTT
CASSVPGTSGILNTGELFF
>TRBV27|NA|TRBJ1-2|NA
TGTGCCAGCAGTCCTCTTAGGCCACTCCTTAACTATGGCTACACCTTC
CASSPLRPLLNYGYTF
>TRBV11-3|NA|TRBJ1-2|few
TGTGCCAGCAGCCCCGGCAGGGGTGGTGGCTACACCTTC
CASSPGRGGGYTF
>TRBV10-2|NA|TRBJ2-2|few
TGCGCCAGCAGACGGGTAAACACCGGGGAGCTGTTTTTT
CASRRVNTGELFF
>TRBV7-9|TRBD1|TRBJ2-7|NA
TGTGCCAGCAGCGCTAGACAGGGGGGCTACGAGCAGTACTTC
CASSARQGGYEQYF
>TRBV18|TRBD1|TRBJ1-2|NA
TGTGCCAGCTCGCCACAGGGGGCGTCAGACTATGGCTACACCTTC
CASSPQGASDYGYTF
>TRBV27|NA|TRBJ2-3|NA
TGTGCCAGCAGTGGGGCTCGCGGGCCCTACACAGATACGCAGTATTTT
CASSGARGPYTDTQYF
>TRBV6-6|NA|TRBJ2-2|few
TGTGCCAGCAGTTCCCTTGGGGGGGGCGAGGGGACCGGGGAGCTGTTTTTT
CASSSLGGGEGTGELFF
>TRBV6-8|TRBD1|TRBJ1-1|NA
TGTGCCAGCTATGAGGACAGGATGAACACTGAAGCTTTCTTT
CASYEDRMNTEAFF
>TRBV7-9|NA|TRBJ1-2|NA
TGTGCCAGCAGCTTAGAGGCCCCGAACCATGGCTACACCTTC
CASSLEAPNHGYTF
>TRBV4-1|NA|TRBJ2-7|NA
TGCGCCAGCAGCCAAGATTCGGCCCAATTCCTTTTTGGGGGCACCCCTCACGAGCAGTACTTC
CASSQDSAQFLFGGTPHEQYF
>TRBV28|NA|TRBJ1-1|NA
TGTGCCAGCAGTTTATCAGCGGTGAACACTGAAGCTTTCTTT
CASSLSAVNTEAFF
>TRBV2|TRBD1|TRBJ2-4|few
TGTGCCAGCAGTGAGACAGGGGTGGACTGGGCCAAAAACATTCAGTACTTC
CASSETGVDWAKNIQYF
>TRBV5-4|TRBD1|TRBJ2-2|NA
TGTGCCAGCAGCTTGCCGGGACAGTTGAACACCGGGGAGCTGTTTTTT
CASSLPGQLNTGELFF
>TRBV29-1|TRBD1|TRBJ1-1|few
TGCAGCGTTCTCAGGGGGCTGAACACTGAAGCTTTCTTT
CSVLRGLNTEAFF
>TRBV6-2/TRBV6-3|NA|TRBJ2-5|NA
TGTGCCAGCAGTCCTTACGGATTCGGGACCCAGTACTTC
CASSPYGFGTQYF
>TRBV6-6|NA|TRBJ1-3|few
TGTGCCAGCAGTTACGATGAGGGAAACACCATATATTTT
CASSYDEGNTIYF
>TRBV5-1|TRBD2|TRBJ2-3|NA
TGCGCCAGCAGCTTGGGAGCGGGAAGCACAGATACGCAGTATTTT
CASSLGAGSTDTQYF
>TRBV7-2|NA|TRBJ2-5|many
TGTGCCAGCAGCTTAGGAGAGAAGACCCAGTACTTC
CASSLGEKTQYF